Detailed here is one T cell receptor beta chain. The CDR3 is 16 amino acids. V was shortened by 3 bases and J by 3 bases, with 15 bases between the two germline ends. Germline-derived CDR1 and CDR2 are SGHAT and FQNNGV. The source of the sample is a study of blood T cell repertoires in COVID-19. Study-level background: Whether acute or convalescent, the COVID-19 samples came from the United States, Italy and Spain. T cells, B-cell-depleted T cells, or PBMCs provided the cDNA or gDNA that served as material.

The protocol was immunoSEQ multiplex PCR, while the TCRdb copy is restricted to in-frame clones and leaves out a portion. The sample shows tens of thousands of clones, around nine tenths of them seen only once. Sequencing was performed on peripheral blood. The clonotype originates from an older woman with acute or convalescent COVID-19. V is TRBV11-2 and J is TRBJ1-3; possible D gene TRBD1, 6 bases. The CDR3: CASSFARGQNGNTIYF. As DNA, the CDR3 is TGTGCCAGCAGCTTTGCCAGGGGCCAAAATGGAAACACCATATATTTT.